This T cell receptor beta chain was sequenced in a study of OX40 agonist ivuxolimab in advanced cancers. Repertoires were generated with immunoSEQ multiplex PCR, while TCRdb's copy carries only in-frame clones and drops some. The table has about 18,000 clones, roughly nine tenths seen once. The sequence was obtained from an adult with an advanced solid tumor such as melanoma, head and neck, liver or kidney cancer. The specimen comprised CD4+ or CD8+ T cells sorted from blood, sampled in a trial of the OX40 agonist ivuxolimab.

For the CDR3, the DNA is TGTGCCAGCAGCTCCCGACTAGCGGGGCCCCAAGAGACCCAGTACTTC. Translation: CASSSRLAGPQETQYF. This chain links TRBV7-9 with TRBJ2-5, with 11 bases lining up with TRBD2. After removal of 4 bases from V and 1 base from J, the junction contained 5 bases not matched to a gene. Germline-derived CDR1 and CDR2 are SEHNR and FQNEAQ (reference sequence). The CDR3 is made up of 16 amino acids.